These 9 T cell receptor beta chains came from one sample sequenced in a study of blood T cells in healthy people across ages. Next came a second PCR, run for about 6 to 12 cycles, which used a sample-barcoded 5' primer along with a J-beta primer mix. A single record per CDR3 protein comes from TCRdb applying MiXCR to the 5' RACE reads. Seen here are about 1,500,000 distinct CDR3 sequences, roughly 40% observed once, and the top ten hold 7.9%. Sequencing input: blood. The receptor source for this set is a woman between 18 and 29 years old in good health.

In its sample, this clonotype was seen once. The chain couples TRBV20-1 to TRBJ1-6; D not certain. Trimming pared 5 bases from V and 13 bases from J, leaving 15 bases between. The V gene's germline CDR1 is DFQATT and CDR2 SNEGSKA (reference sequence). There are 12 residues in the CDR3. Here the CDR3 DNA reads TGCAGTGCTTCGGACGGAACGTACCCCCTCCACTTT. This codes for CSASDGTYPLHF.

CDR3 loop: CSAPGLASGNEQFF. The CDR3, as DNA: TGCAGTGCCCCGGGACTAGCGAGTGGGAATGAGCAGTTCTTC. This sequence joins TRBV20-1 and TRBJ2-1; 10 positions agree with TRBD2. Trimming cost V 6 bases and J 7 bases; bases outside gene matches: 9. CDR3 length: 14 residues. Per the germline V gene, CDR1 is DFQATT and CDR2 is SNEGSKA (reference sequence).

V gene TRBV29-1 combines with J gene TRBJ2-1; TRBD2 is a possible D gene (7 bases). Per the germline V gene, CDR1 is SQVTM and CDR2 is ANQGSEA. The CDR3 loop spans 12 amino acids. Trimming took 3 bases from V and 8 from J, leaving 11 bases between them. This CDR3 is CSVEGGGDEQFF. CDR3 nucleotides: TGCAGCGTTGAGGGCGGGGGCGATGAGCAGTTCTTC.

The V call is TRBV12-3 or TRBV12-4, the J call TRBJ2-1; D may be TRBD2 (5 bases). V lost 3 bases and J 4 bases, leaving 22 bases between the germline ends. CDR3 length: 18 amino acids. CDR3 sequence reads: CASSFKRAGRNFYNEQFF. In nucleotides, the CDR3 is TGTGCCAGCAGTTTTAAAAGGGCGGGCAGAAACTTTTACAATGAGCAGTTCTTC.

This clonotype was seen more than once but under ten times. The rearrangement joins TRBV10-3 to TRBJ2-1; 8 bases are shared with TRBD2. The germline CDR1 and CDR2 sequences are ENHRY and SYGVKD. Trimming at V came to 6 bases and at J to 4 bases, leaving 8 bases not matched to a gene. The CDR3 totals 15 residues. The CDR3 DNA follows: TGTGCCATCAGGGGGGAGGCTAGCGGGTACAATGAGCAGTTCTTC. Translated: CAIRGEASGYNEQFF.

In its sample, this clonotype was seen once. The V and J genes are TRBV18 and TRBJ2-1; possibly TRBD2 for D (5 bases). Trimming cost V 2 bases and J 6 bases, with 11 bases left between them. This CDR3 spans 14 amino acids. CDR1 is KGHSH, CDR2 LQKENI, per germline. The CDR3 region is CASSPTGNSNEQFF. The CDR3 DNA is TGTGCCAGCTCACCAACCGGGAACTCCAATGAGCAGTTCTTC.

In this sample, this clonotype turned up many times. The chain recombines TRBV29-1 with TRBJ2-1; tentatively, D is TRBD1 (5 bases). The germline CDR1 and CDR2 sequences are SQVTM and ANQGSEA. Trimming removed 2 bases from V and 3 bases from J, with 8 bases in between. CDR3 length: 13 residues. The CDR3 reads CSVENDSYNEQFF. The CDR3 DNA reads TGCAGCGTTGAAAACGACAGCTACAATGAGCAGTTCTTC.

The DNA for the CDR3 is TGTGCCAGCAGCAAATGGGCCAACATTAGCCAGACTAATGAAAAACTGTTTTTT. This sequence encodes CASSKWANISQTNEKLFF. This sequence joins TRBV21-1 and TRBJ1-4. TRBV21-1 represents a pseudogene. The CDR3 totals 18 residues.

This clonotype was counted only a few times. The V call is TRBV2, the J call TRBJ2-7; D ambiguous. The V gene's germline CDR1 is SNHLY and CDR2 FYNNEI. V lost 3 bases, J lost 0 bases, and 9 bases lay in between. This CDR3 contains 14 residues. CDR3 loop: CASSERRNSYEQYF. The CDR3 DNA reads TGTGCCAGCAGTGAGAGGCGCAACTCCTACGAGCAGTACTTC.